Included here is one TCR beta chain sequence, with context. Its target is not known. CDR3 size: 15 residues. Unmatched junction bases numbered 8, after V lost 5 bases and J lost 2 bases. The V gene's germline CDR1 is MNHEY and CDR2 SMNVEV (reference sequence). The sample comes from a study of siplizumab effects on memory and regulatory T cells. Overall study findings and caveats: Major contributors to the alloresponse seemed to be naive T cells, which also appeared more diverse than memory cells.

Assayed TCR templates numbered 85,000 to 100,000 for each sample. TCRdb keeps only in-frame clones here, not all; method: immunoSEQ multiplex PCR. The profile covers roughly 100,000 clones, with roughly nine tenths appearing a single time and around 1.1% taken by the ten largest. This clonotype was sampled from a human donor in good health. The genes are TRBV27 and TRBJ1-2, with TRBD1 matching 7 bases. The sample comprised CD4+ T cells sorted from blood. The CDR3 coding sequence is TGTGCCAGCAGTCGTACTCCGGGACAGAACTATGGCTACACCTTC. Protein product: CASSRTPGQNYGYTF.